This entry describes one T cell receptor (beta chain). Its antigen is still unknown. The sample belongs to a study of T cells expressing NK-cell markers. Broader study findings: In roughly six donors, dominant NKG2C+ clonotypes were about 1.0-8% of CD8+ T cells. Where four donors were concerned, these clonotypes also led the CD3+CD56-NKG2C+ fraction.

Reanalyzing the 5' RACE reads, TCRdb keeps one entry per CDR3 protein, without DNA. The sample table sets out over 350,000 distinct CDR3 sequences. Germline CDR1 is DFQATT and CDR2 is SNEGSKA (reference sequence). CDR3 length: 11 amino acids. Sequencing input: blood T cells: a sorted CD56 or NKG2C T cell subset, CD4+ or CD8+ T cells, or bulk PBMC T cells (not recorded which). The receptor was isolated from a woman in her forties or fifties in good health. The V call is TRBV20-1, the J call TRBJ1-3. CDR3 residues: CSAVSGNTIYF.